Sequencing of this T cell receptor (beta chain) was carried out in a study of OX40 agonist ivuxolimab in advanced cancers. Turning to the study itself: Ivuxolimab, an agonistic anti-OX40 (CD134) antibody, was given to patients.

A remark on this clone: Its antigen is not identified.

The table came from immunoSEQ multiplex PCR; TCRdb's copy has only in-frame clones and leaves some out. This sample has approximately 89,000 clones, with approximately 88% found just once. Study outcomes and limitations: Also showing low normalized T-cell clonal expansion were some of the nonresponders. The study found among the lowest clonal expansion in partial responders at 0.1-3.0 mg/kg.

Per germline, CDR1 MNHNS and CDR2 SASEGT. V lost 2 bases to trimming and J lost 8 bases, with 21 bases between them. The CDR3 is 16 residues long. The sequence derives from an adult with an advanced solid tumor such as melanoma, head and neck, liver or kidney cancer. This sequence joins TRBV6-1 and TRBJ2-5; D unclear. The source material was CD4+ or CD8+ T cells sorted from blood, sampled in a trial of the OX40 agonist ivuxolimab. For the CDR3, the DNA is TGTGCCAGCAGTGAACGTTCAGCCGGTGGCTACGGAACCCAGTACTTC. As protein: CASSERSAGGYGTQYF.